One and the same sample provided the 15 T cell receptor beta chains below, sequenced in a study of lymphopenia after photon versus proton radiotherapy. Clones were sequenced by immunoSEQ multiplex PCR, and TCRdb holds only the in-frame ones, with some missing. The sample lists tens of thousands of clones, approximately 90% occurring once. This sample comprised peripheral blood, obtained from a patient treated with proton-based radiotherapy. The receptors come from a man older than 75 with esophageal cancer.

The table lists this clone with a count of one. This sequence joins TRBV7-2 and TRBJ2-3; TRBD2 agrees at 12 bases. The CDR3 is 17 residues long. J lost 3 bases, V lost 1 base, and 5 bases had no gene match. The germline V gene has CDR1 SGHTA and CDR2 FQGNSA. CDR3 sequence reads: CASSLVGLAGGTDTQYF. The DNA for the CDR3 is TGTGCCAGCAGCTTAGTTGGTCTAGCGGGAGGGACAGATACGCAGTATTTT. Full variable domain (missing parts from reference TRBV7-2 and TRBJ2-3): GAGVSQSPSNKVTEKGKDVELRCDPISGHTALYWYRQSLGQGLEFLIYFQGNSAPDKSGLPSDRFSAERTGGSVSTLTIQRTQQEDSAVYLCASSLVGLAGGTDTQYFGPGTRLTVL.

The chain is built from TRBV5-1 and TRBJ2-7; either TRBD1 or TRBD2 may fit D (5 bases each). Germline V gene data show CDR1 as SGHRS and CDR2 as YFSETQ. This CDR3 contains 18 residues. Trimming stripped 7 bases from V and 0 bases from J, with 26 bases between. CDR3 sequence reads: CASRMGSFLRDGSYEQYF. In DNA form, the CDR3 reads TGCGCCAGCCGTATGGGGTCTTTCCTCCGGGACGGCTCCTACGAGCAGTACTTC.

The chain has TRBV5-8 and TRBJ2-1, with D unresolved. Germline values: CDR1 SGHTS, CDR2 YDEGEE. This CDR3 is 14 amino acids long. Trimming cost V 1 base and J 6 bases, with 11 bases left between them. CDR3 in amino acids: CASSLSGSGNEQFF. CDR3 bases: TGTGCCAGCAGCTTGTCCGGGTCCGGCAATGAGCAGTTCTTC.

CDR3 residues: CASSQTKLGEPYNSPLHF. CDR3 coding DNA: TGTGCCAGCAGCCAAACAAAGTTGGGGGAACCCTATAATTCACCCCTCCACTTT. V and J are TRBV4-2 and TRBJ1-6, with D possibly TRBD1 on 5 matching bases. The V gene lost 2 bases and the J gene lost 2 bases, with 16 bases spanning the gap. The CDR3 is made up of 18 amino acids. Germline CDR1 is LGHNA and CDR2 is YNFKEQ.

The rearrangement uses TRBV20-1 and TRBJ2-3, with D uncertain. The CDR3 runs 11 residues. The germline V and J ends were trimmed by 5 bases and 4 bases, with 7 bases remaining between them. Germline V gives CDR1 DFQATT, CDR2 SNEGSKA (reference sequence). CDR3 DNA: TGCAGTGCTGCGGTCGCAGATACGCAGTATTTT. It translates to CSAAVADTQYF.

V and J are TRBV5-5 and TRBJ2-7, with 11 bases matching TRBD2. Germline lookup yields CDR1 SGHKS and CDR2 YYEKEE (reference sequence). J was trimmed by 5 bases and V by 4 bases; bases with no gene match: 8. The CDR3 has 15 amino acids. Here the CDR3 reads CASSLLLAGVDEQYF. The CDR3 nucleotides are TGTGCCAGCAGCCTGCTACTAGCGGGAGTTGACGAGCAGTACTTC.

The chain employs TRBV7-2 and TRBJ2-5; 9 positions agree with TRBD1. V lost 1 base to trimming and J lost 13 bases; unmatched junction nucleotides: 4. CDR1 is SGHTA and CDR2 is FQGNSA in the germline V gene. The length of the CDR3 is 12 residues. The CDR3 reads CASSLDRGLVYF. The CDR3 nucleotides read TGTGCCAGCAGCTTAGACAGGGGGCTTGTGTACTTC.

This chain joins TRBV6-4 and TRBJ2-5, with 9 nucleotides matching TRBD1. The J call may be faulty, since TRBJ2-7 better matches the DNA end. CDR1 and CDR2 from the germline V gene are MRHNA and SNTAGT. The length of the CDR3 is 16 residues. CDR3 loop: CASRGTGTGKSYEQYF. Here the CDR3 DNA reads TGTGCCAGCAGGGGGACCGGGACAGGGAAGTCCTACGAGCAGTACTTC.

With respect to this clone: The sample has other DNA sequences that encode this CDR3 too. The gene calls are TRBV7-2 and TRBJ2-5; 11 bases line up with TRBD2. J was trimmed by 5 bases and V by 3 bases; bases with no gene match: 5. Germline V gene lookup returns CDR1 SGHTA and CDR2 FQGNSA. The length of the CDR3 is 15 residues. CDR3 in DNA: TGTGCCAGCAGCTTTAGCGGGGGGGCCGGGGAGACCCAGTACTTC. Translated, it gives CASSFSGGAGETQYF.

V gene TRBV11-1 combines with J gene TRBJ2-4; 7 bases are shared with TRBD1. Germline-derived CDR1 and CDR2 are SGHAT and FQDESV (reference sequence). With V trimmed by 5 bases and J by 8 bases, 9 bases remained unmatched. The CDR3 covers 14 residues. CDR3: CASSVDRLSYIQYF. The DNA of the CDR3 is TGTGCCAGCAGCGTGGACAGGCTGTCTTACATTCAGTACTTC. Filled out from reference TRBV11-1 and TRBJ2-4, the complete variable domain reads EAEVAQSPRYKITEKSQAVAFWCDPISGHATLYWYRQILGQGPELLVQFQDESVVDDSQLPKDRFSAERLKGVDSTLKIQPAELGDSAMYLCASSVDRLSYIQYFGAGTRLSVL.

The chain couples TRBV18 to TRBJ2-7; TRBD1 aligns across 11 bases. Germline V gene lookup returns CDR1 KGHSH and CDR2 LQKENI. This CDR3 has 15 residues. With V trimmed by 3 bases and J by 3 bases, 4 bases remained unmatched. The CDR3 region has the DNA TGTGCCAGCTCACCGGGGACAGGGGGGGTCTACGAGCAGTACTTC. This translates into CASSPGTGGVYEQYF.

The chain employs TRBV4-1 and TRBJ2-1, with D possibly matching TRBD2 (6 bases). Germline V gene sequence: CDR1 MGHRA, CDR2 YSYEKL. Trimming took off 1 base at V and 8 bases at J, with 15 bases between the two ends. This CDR3 is built from 15 residues. As DNA, the CDR3 is TGCGCCAGCAGCCAAGTCGGGGCGGGGCCCGATGAGCAGTTCTTC. Its translation: CASSQVGAGPDEQFF.

Remarks on this clone: At one end the junction does not follow the germline gene, possibly because of a read error. The chain couples TRBV11-3 to TRBJ1-6, with 8 bases matching TRBD1. Germline CDR1 is SGHNT and CDR2 is YENEEA. The CDR3 contains 14 residues. CDR3 protein: CASSLGQGYSPPHF. The CDR3 DNA follows: TGTGCCAGCAGCTTAGGACAGGGGTATTCACCCCCCCACTTT.

CDR3 loop: CASSPGDGITSTDTQYF. In nucleotides, the CDR3 is TGTGCCAGCAGCCCCGGAGACGGAATAACTAGCACAGATACGCAGTATTTT. This chain joins TRBV7-3 and TRBJ2-3, with no clear D. The CDR3 has 17 amino acids. V dropped 5 bases and J dropped 0 bases, with 18 bases sitting between them. CDR1 and CDR2 (germline): SGHTA, FQGTGA.

The chain uses TRBV2 and TRBJ1-5; D gene unclear. The length of the CDR3 is 14 residues. Trimming pared 3 bases from V and 1 base from J, leaving 7 bases between. The germline CDR1 and CDR2 sequences are SNHLY and FYNNEI. The CDR3 coding sequence is TGTGCCAGCAGTGACATCGACAGCAATCAGCCCCAGCATTTT. This encodes CASSDIDSNQPQHF. Supplemented by reference TRBV2 and TRBJ1-5, the full variable domain reads EPEVTQTPSHQVTQMGQEVILRCVPISNHLYFYWYRQILGQKVEFLVSFYNNEISEKSEIFDDQFSVERPDGSNFTLKIRSTKLEDSAMYFCASSDIDSNQPQHFGDGTRLSIL.